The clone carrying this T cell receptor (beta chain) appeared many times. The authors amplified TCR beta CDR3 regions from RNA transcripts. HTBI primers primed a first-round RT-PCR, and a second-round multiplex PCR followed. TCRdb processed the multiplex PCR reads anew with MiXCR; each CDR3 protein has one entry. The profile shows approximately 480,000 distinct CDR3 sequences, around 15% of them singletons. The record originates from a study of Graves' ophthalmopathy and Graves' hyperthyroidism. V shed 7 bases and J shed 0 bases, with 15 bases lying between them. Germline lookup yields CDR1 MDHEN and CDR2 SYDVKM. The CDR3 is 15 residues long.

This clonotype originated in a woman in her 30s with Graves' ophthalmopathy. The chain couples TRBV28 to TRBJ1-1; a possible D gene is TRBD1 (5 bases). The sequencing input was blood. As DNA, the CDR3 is TGTGCCAGCAATCCTAGGGGCTCCATGAACACTGAAGCTTTCTTT. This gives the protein CASNPRGSMNTEAFF.